This T cell receptor beta chain is drawn from a study of OX40 agonist ivuxolimab in advanced cancers. Study at large: Patients received the agonistic anti-OX40 (CD134) antibody ivuxolimab. Dosing consisted of intravenous ivuxolimab at 0.01 to 10 mg/kg every 2 weeks. Patients with prior anti-PD-1, anti-PD-L1 or anti-CTLA-4 therapy were eligible; 40% had some.

Assay used: immunoSEQ multiplex PCR; TCRdb lists only in-frame clones, some missing. This table has roughly 10,000 clones, around 90% appearing once. The CDR3 loop spans 18 amino acids. Per germline, CDR1 SGHRS and CDR2 YFSETQ. The V gene end was trimmed by 0 bases and the J gene end by 4 bases; junction bases not matched to a gene: 15. The chain couples TRBV5-1 to TRBJ1-2; TRBD1 matches 7 bases. The source material was CD4+ or CD8+ T cells sorted from blood, sampled in a trial of the OX40 agonist ivuxolimab. This TCR derives from an adult with an advanced solid tumor such as melanoma, head and neck, liver or kidney cancer. CDR3: CASSLVPARQGELYGYTF. The DNA of the CDR3 is TGCGCCAGCAGCTTGGTTCCGGCTCGACAGGGCGAACTCTATGGCTACACCTTC.